This is a list of T cell receptor beta chains from one sample in a study of blood T cell repertoires in COVID-19. TCRdb's table, derived via immunoSEQ multiplex PCR, lists solely in-frame clones and lacks some. This sample carries some 80,000 clones, more than 75% of them seen once, and the ten largest clones take around 20%. Sequencing input: peripheral blood. The origin of the receptors is a human donor in a cohort sampled during active COVID-19. Both conserved end residues are part of each CDR3. A D gene is named only where the DNA matches it firmly. Part of the rows lack a size; the others show once, few, many or a class for expanded clones.

d_gene	v_gene	j_gene	abundance	CDR3nt	CDR3aa
TRBD1	TRBV7-2	TRBJ2-3	.	TGTGCCAGCAGCCTACAGGGGGGTACGGTCGATACGCAGTATTTT	CASSLQGGTVDTQYF
.	TRBV7-8	TRBJ1-1	.	TGTGCCAGCAGCTTAGACAGGGTGGTTACTGAAGCTTTCTTT	CASSLDRVVTEAFF
.	TRBV7-8	TRBJ1-5	.	TGTGCCAGCAGCTTAGCGACGGGTACGATCCAGCCCCAGCATTTT	CASSLATGTIQPQHF
TRBD2	TRBV28	TRBJ2-1	.	TGTGCCAGCAGTTTACAGCGGGAGCCCTACTACAATGAGCAGTTCTTC	CASSLQREPYYNEQFF
TRBD1	TRBV28	TRBJ1-3	.	TGTGCCAGCAGGGGGACAGGGGCTGGAAACACCATATATTTT	CASRGTGAGNTIYF
TRBD1	TRBV5-1	TRBJ2-1	.	TGCGCCAGCAGCCTTCATGTAGACAGGGTGTCCCCTGAGCAGTTCTTC	CASSLHVDRVSPEQFF
.	TRBV7-9	TRBJ2-5	.	TGTGCCAGCAGCCTCCTCGGACAGTTCCAAGAGACCCAGTACTTC	CASSLLGQFQETQYF
.	TRBV10-3	TRBJ2-5	.	TGTGCCATCAGTGAGTCGTCGCGCGGCTCGAGGGAGACCCAGTACTTC	CAISESSRGSRETQYF
TRBD2	TRBV12-5	TRBJ2-7	.	TGTGCTAGTGGTTTGGAGATACTAGCGGGAAGCTCCTACGAGCAGTACTTC	CASGLEILAGSSYEQYF
TRBD1	TRBV4-3	TRBJ1-4	.	TGCGCCAGCAGCCAAGATAGGGGACAGGTTAATGAAAAACTGTTTTTT	CASSQDRGQVNEKLFF
TRBD1	TRBV4-2	TRBJ2-5	.	TGTGCCAGCAGCCCGAAGACAGGGTACGGAGAGACCCAGTACTTC	CASSPKTGYGETQYF
.	TRBV21-1	TRBJ2-1	.	TGTGCCAGCAGCGGTCAAGGAATCTTGGGACTAGCGGGAGTCCGGTACTACAATGAGCAGTTCTTC	CASSGQGILGLAGVRYYNEQFF
TRBD2	TRBV9	TRBJ2-5	.	TGTGCCAGCAGCGTAGCTGTGACTAGCCCTCAAGAGACCCAGTACTTC	CASSVAVTSPQETQYF
TRBD2	TRBV5-1	TRBJ2-5	.	TGCGCCAGCAGCCCGCGACTAGCGGGGAGGGGGGAGACCCAGTACTTC	CASSPRLAGRGETQYF
TRBD2	TRBV27	TRBJ2-1	.	TGTGCCAGCAGTTCTCTCCCACTAAGCGGGACTGGGGGTGAGCAGTTCTTC	CASSSLPLSGTGGEQFF
.	TRBV6-5	TRBJ1-1	.	TGTGCCAGCAGTTACTCTTACCGAGACACTGAAGCTTTCTTT	CASSYSYRDTEAFF
TRBD1	TRBV27	TRBJ1-2	.	TGTGCCAGCAGAACAGGGGGGAACTATGGCTACACCTTC	CASRTGGNYGYTF
.	TRBV15	TRBJ1-2	once	TGTGCCACCAGCAGGGGCAGGGGTCCATCGGATGGCTACACCTTC	CATSRGRGPSDGYTF
TRBD2	TRBV5-1	TRBJ2-1	.	TGCGCCAGCAGCTTGTCAACTAGCGGGTACAATGAGCAGTTCTTC	CASSLSTSGYNEQFF
.	TRBV10-3	TRBJ1-3	.	TGTGCCATCAGCCAGGGGTCTGGAAACACCATATATTTT	CAISQGSGNTIYF
TRBD2	TRBV7-2	TRBJ2-5	.	TGTGCCAGCAGCATCTCCGGGACTACGCAAGAGACCCAGTACTTC	CASSISGTTQETQYF
.	TRBV20-1	TRBJ1-1	few	TGCAGTGCTAGTACACCGGGGAGCACTGAAGCTTTCTTT	CSASTPGSTEAFF
TRBD2	TRBV18	TRBJ2-3	.	TGTGCCAGCTCACCACCTTTGACTAGCGGGAGTGGTGCAGATACGCAGTATTTT	CASSPPLTSGSGADTQYF
TRBD2	TRBV18	TRBJ2-7	.	TGTGCCAGCTCTGCCGGGACTAGCGGGACGATCCTCTACGAGCAGTACTTC	CASSAGTSGTILYEQYF
.	TRBV28	TRBJ2-2	.	TGTGCCAGCAGTTCCTCGGTCACCGGGGAGCTGTTTTTT	CASSSSVTGELFF
.	TRBV18	TRBJ2-5	.	TGTGCCAGCTCACCGGCCGGGAGTAAAGAGACCCAGTACTTC	CASSPAGSKETQYF
.	TRBV3-1/TRBV3-2	TRBJ1-2	.	TGTGCCAGCAGAGGAAAGAGGCCCTATGGCTACACCTTC	CASRGKRPYGYTF
TRBD2	TRBV18	TRBJ2-3	.	TGTGCCAGCTCACCATCAGGACTAGCTAAGGGGGTGAGTGGCACAGATACGCAGTATTTT	CASSPSGLAKGVSGTDTQYF
.	TRBV19	TRBJ1-2	.	TGTGCCAGTATCGCGGGGCTCGACTATGGCTACACCTTC	CASIAGLDYGYTF
TRBD2	TRBV2	TRBJ2-1	.	TGTGCCAGCAGCGGGACTAGCGGGAGGTATGGTGAGCAGTTCTTC	CASSGTSGRYGEQFF
TRBD1	TRBV19	TRBJ2-6	.	TGTGCCAGTAGAGCCGGGACAGGGGGCTCTGGGGCCAACGTCCTGACTTTC	CASRAGTGGSGANVLTF
.	TRBV27	TRBJ1-1	.	TGTGCCAGCAGTTTATCGTCAGTTAACACTGAAGCTTTCTTT	CASSLSSVNTEAFF
TRBD2	TRBV6-5	TRBJ2-3	.	TGTGCCAGCAGTCCACCTAGCGGGAGGACGCAGTATTTT	CASSPPSGRTQYF
.	TRBV19	TRBJ1-3	.	TGTGCCAGTACCCTTGGAGCCCTCTCTGGAAACACCATATATTTT	CASTLGALSGNTIYF
TRBD1	TRBV7-9	TRBJ2-1	.	TGTGCCAGCAGCTCCTACTCCCGGGACAGCGCCTGTGAGCAGTTCTTC	CASSSYSRDSACEQFF